This T cell receptor (beta chain) was captured by sequencing in a study of blood T cell repertoires in COVID-19. Study overall: Samples taken during acute and convalescent COVID-19 were collected in the United States, Italy and Spain. Sample material is recorded as cDNA or gDNA derived from T cells, B-cell-depleted T cells, or PBMCs.

In the authors' methods: How many nucleated cells were present was estimated from reference gene primer amplification. Sequencing used immunoSEQ multiplex PCR; TCRdb keeps in-frame clones, though not all of them. V and J calls and clone size are copied from that table; D and trimming were computed from the DNA. In the table there are around 150,000 clones, less than 85% of which are singletons. CDR3 length: 15 residues. Trimming stripped 1 base from V and 2 bases from J, with 11 bases between. Germline loops: CDR1 SGHDT, CDR2 YYEEEE. Sequences were obtained from peripheral blood. This rearrangement joins TRBV5-6 to TRBJ2-3; D is uncertain. This sequence was found in a human donor with acute or convalescent COVID-19. The donor label of this sample is uncertain. CDR3 protein: CASSLLLTHTDTQYF. CDR3 DNA: TGTGCCAGCAGCTTGCTTCTAACCCACACAGATACGCAGTATTTT.